Given below is one T cell receptor (beta chain) in context. The CDR3 loop spans 14 amino acids. Germline CDR1 SEHNR, CDR2 FQNEAQ (reference sequence). Trimming cost V 6 bases and J 3 bases, with 13 bases left between them. The sample comes from a study of beta chain features in type 1 diabetes. What was sequenced were expressed TCRB transcripts, since all of the isolated RNA had been reverse transcribed. Measured with immunoSEQ multiplex PCR; TCRdb has only the in-frame clones, and not every one. The repertoire holds 400,000 to 500,000 clones, with 14% as singletons. Material for sequencing was naive CD4+ T cells from blood. The receptor was derived from a man younger than 45 in good health. The chain uses TRBV7-9 and TRBJ2-3; weak D call: TRBD2 (6 bases). The CDR3: CASSSTAGTDTQYF. In nucleotides, the CDR3 is TGTGCCAGCAGTTCGACAGCGGGTACAGATACGCAGTATTTT.